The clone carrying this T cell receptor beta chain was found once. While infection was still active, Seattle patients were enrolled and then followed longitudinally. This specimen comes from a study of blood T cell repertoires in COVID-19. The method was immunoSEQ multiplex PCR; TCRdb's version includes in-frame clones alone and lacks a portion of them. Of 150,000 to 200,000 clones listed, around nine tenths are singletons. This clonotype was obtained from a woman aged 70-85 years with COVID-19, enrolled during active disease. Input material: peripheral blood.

The CDR3 protein is CSARPQETQYF. DNA of the CDR3: TGCAGTGCTAGACCGCAAGAGACCCAGTACTTC. V is TRBV20-1 and J is TRBJ2-5, with D unclear. The CDR3 has 11 amino acids. V lost 2 bases and J lost 2, with 3 bases in between. Germline CDR1 DFQATT, CDR2 SNEGSKA (reference sequence).